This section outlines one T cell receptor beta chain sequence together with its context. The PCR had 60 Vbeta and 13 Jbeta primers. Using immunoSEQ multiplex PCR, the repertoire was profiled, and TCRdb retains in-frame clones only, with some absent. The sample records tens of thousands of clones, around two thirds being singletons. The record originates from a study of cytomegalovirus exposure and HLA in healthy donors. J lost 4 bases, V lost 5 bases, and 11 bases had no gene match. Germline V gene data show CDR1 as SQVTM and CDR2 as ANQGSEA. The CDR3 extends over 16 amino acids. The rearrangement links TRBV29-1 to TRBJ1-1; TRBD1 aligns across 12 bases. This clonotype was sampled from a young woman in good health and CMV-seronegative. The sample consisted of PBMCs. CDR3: CSVSGTGGQGSTEAFF. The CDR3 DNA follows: TGCAGCGTTTCTGGGACAGGGGGCCAAGGAAGCACTGAAGCTTTCTTT.